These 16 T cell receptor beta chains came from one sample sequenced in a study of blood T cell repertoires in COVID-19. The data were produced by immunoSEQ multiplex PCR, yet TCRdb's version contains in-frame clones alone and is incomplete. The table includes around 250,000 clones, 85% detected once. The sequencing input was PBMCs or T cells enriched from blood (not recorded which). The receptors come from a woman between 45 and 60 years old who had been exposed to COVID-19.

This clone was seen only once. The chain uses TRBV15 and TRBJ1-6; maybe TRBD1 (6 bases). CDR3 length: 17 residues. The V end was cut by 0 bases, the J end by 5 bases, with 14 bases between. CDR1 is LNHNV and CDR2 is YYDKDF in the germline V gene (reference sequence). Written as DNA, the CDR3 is TGTGCCACCAGCAGAGACTCCCCGGGACACAATAATTCACCCCTCCACTTT. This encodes CATSRDSPGHNNSPLHF.

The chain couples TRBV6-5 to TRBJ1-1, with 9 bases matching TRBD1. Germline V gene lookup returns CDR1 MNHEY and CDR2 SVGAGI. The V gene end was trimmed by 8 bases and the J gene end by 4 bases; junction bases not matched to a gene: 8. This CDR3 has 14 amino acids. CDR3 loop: CASYMTGGSTEAFF. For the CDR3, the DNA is TGTGCCAGCTACATGACAGGGGGAAGCACTGAAGCTTTCTTT.

CDR3 sequence: CASSNDHGSSYNSPLHF. CDR3 sequence (DNA): TGTGCCAGTAGTAATGACCACGGGAGCTCCTATAATTCACCCCTCCACTTT. V gene TRBV19 combines with J gene TRBJ1-6; unclear D gene. Trimming cost V 4 bases and J 0 bases, with 13 bases left between them. The germline V gene encodes CDR1 LNHDA and CDR2 SQIVND (reference sequence). The CDR3 has 17 residues.

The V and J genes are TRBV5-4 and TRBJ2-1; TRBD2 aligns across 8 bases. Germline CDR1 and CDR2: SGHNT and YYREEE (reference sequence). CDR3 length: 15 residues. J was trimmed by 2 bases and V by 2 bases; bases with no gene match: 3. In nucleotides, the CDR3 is TGTGCCAGCAGCTTCCGACTAGCGCCCTACAATGAGCAGTTCTTC. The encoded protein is CASSFRLAPYNEQFF. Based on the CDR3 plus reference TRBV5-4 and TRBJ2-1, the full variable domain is ETGVTQSPTHLIKTRGQQVTLRCSSQSGHNTVSWYQQALGQGPQFIFQYYREEENGRGNFPPRFSGLQFPNYSSELNVNALELDDSALYLCASSFRLAPYNEQFFGPGTRLTVL.

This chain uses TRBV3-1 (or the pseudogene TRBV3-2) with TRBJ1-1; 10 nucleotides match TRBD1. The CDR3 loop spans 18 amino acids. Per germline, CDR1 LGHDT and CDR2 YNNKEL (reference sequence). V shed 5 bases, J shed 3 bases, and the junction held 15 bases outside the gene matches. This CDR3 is CASSGSGTGAMADTEAFF. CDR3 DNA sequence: TGTGCCAGCAGCGGAAGCGGGACAGGGGCCATGGCCGACACTGAAGCTTTCTTT.

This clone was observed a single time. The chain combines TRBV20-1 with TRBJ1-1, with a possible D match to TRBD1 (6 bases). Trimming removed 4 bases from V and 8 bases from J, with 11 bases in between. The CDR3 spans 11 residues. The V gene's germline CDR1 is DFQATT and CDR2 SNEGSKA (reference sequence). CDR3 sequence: CSATRTVEAFF. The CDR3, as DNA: TGCAGTGCTACCCGGACAGTAGAAGCTTTCTTT.

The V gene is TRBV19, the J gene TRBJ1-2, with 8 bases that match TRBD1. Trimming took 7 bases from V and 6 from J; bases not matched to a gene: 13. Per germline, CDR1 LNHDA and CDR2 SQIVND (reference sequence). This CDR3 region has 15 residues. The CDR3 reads CASTDERQGSHGYTF. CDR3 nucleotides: TGTGCCAGTACCGACGAGAGACAGGGGAGCCATGGCTACACCTTC. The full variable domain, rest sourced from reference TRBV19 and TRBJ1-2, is DGGITQSPKYLFRKEGQNVTLSCEQNLNHDAMYWYRQDPGQGLRLIYYSQIVNDFQKGDIAEGYSVSREKKESFPLTVTSAQKNPTAFYLCASTDERQGSHGYTFGSGTRLTVV.

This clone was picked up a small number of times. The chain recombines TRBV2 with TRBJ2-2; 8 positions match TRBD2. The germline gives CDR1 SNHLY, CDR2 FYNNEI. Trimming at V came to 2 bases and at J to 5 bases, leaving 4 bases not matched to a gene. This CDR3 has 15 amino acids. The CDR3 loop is CASSEQRGTTGELFF. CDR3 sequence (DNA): TGTGCCAGCAGTGAACAGCGGGGGACTACCGGGGAGCTGTTTTTT.

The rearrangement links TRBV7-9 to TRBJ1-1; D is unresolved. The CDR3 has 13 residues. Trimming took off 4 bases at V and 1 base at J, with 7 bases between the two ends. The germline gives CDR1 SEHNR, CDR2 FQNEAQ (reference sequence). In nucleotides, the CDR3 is TGTGCCAGCAGCTGGGAGGGGAACACTGAAGCTTTCTTT. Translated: CASSWEGNTEAFF.

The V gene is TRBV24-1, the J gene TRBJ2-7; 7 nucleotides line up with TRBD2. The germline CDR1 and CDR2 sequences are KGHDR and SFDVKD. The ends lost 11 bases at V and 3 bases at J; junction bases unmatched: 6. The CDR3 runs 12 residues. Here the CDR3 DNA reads TGTGCCATCCCGGGACTAATCTACGAGCAGTACTTC. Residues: CAIPGLIYEQYF.

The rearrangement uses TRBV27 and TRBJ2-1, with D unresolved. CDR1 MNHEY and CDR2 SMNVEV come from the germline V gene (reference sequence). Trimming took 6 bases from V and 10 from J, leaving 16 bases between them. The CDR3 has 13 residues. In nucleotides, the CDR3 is TGTGCCAGCAGCTCCAACGCTCCCCAGGAGCAGTTCTTC. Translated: CASSSNAPQEQFF.

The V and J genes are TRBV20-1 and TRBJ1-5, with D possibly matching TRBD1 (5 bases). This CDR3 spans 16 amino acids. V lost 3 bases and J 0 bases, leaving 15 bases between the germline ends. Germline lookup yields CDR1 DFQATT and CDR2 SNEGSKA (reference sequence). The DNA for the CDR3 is TGCAGTGCTAGTGGAAGGGGTCCATATAGCAATCAGCCCCAGCATTTT. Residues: CSASGRGPYSNQPQHF.

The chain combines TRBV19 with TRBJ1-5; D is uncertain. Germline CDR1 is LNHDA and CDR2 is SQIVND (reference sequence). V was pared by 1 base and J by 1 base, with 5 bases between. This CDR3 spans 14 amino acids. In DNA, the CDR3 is TGTGCCAGTAGTATAGGGCCGAGCAATCAGCCCCAGCATTTT. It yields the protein CASSIGPSNQPQHF.

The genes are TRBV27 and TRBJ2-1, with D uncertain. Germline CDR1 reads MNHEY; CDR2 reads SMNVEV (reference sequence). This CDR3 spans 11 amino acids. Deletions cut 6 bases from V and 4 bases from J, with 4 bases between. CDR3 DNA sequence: TGTGCCAGCAGGGCTTACAATGAGCAGTTCTTC. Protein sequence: CASRAYNEQFF.

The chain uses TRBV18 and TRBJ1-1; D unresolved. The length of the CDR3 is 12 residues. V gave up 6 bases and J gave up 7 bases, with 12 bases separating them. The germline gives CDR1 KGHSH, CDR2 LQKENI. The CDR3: CASSPEMGEAFF. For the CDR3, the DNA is TGTGCCAGCTCCCCGGAGATGGGTGAAGCTTTCTTT.

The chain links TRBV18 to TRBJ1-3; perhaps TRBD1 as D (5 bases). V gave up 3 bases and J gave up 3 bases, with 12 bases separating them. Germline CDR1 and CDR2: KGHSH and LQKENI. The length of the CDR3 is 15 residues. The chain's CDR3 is CASSPPQALGNTIYF. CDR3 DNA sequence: TGTGCCAGCTCACCGCCACAGGCCCTTGGAAACACCATATATTTT.